Following are 25 T cell receptor beta chains from one sample sequenced in a study of human T cells and chemical hapten exposure. One entry per CDR3 protein results from TCRdb running MiXCR on the RACE reads. The data hold about 82,000 distinct CDR3 sequences, with about an eighth observed a single time. Time point of the sample: patch test 3, about 24 weeks after DPC sensitization. As to treatment: therapeutic diphenylcyclopropenone sensitization with weekly scalp DPC. Specimen: whole blood, collected in connection with sensitization to the hapten diphenylcyclopropenone (DPC). The receptors were sampled from a woman in her 50s with alopecia areata. Some clones in this sample may be carry-over from other donors' samples.

This clonotype occurred many times. The rearrangement uses TRBV7-8 and TRBJ2-7; 9 bases map to TRBD1. Germline-derived CDR1 and CDR2 are SGHVS and FQNEAQ. The CDR3 totals 15 residues. The trim removed 3 bases at V and 6 bases at J, leaving 9 bases unmatched. CDR3 sequence: CASSFAGTGPPEQYF. The CDR3, as DNA: TGTGCCAGCAGCTTTGCTGGGACAGGGCCTCCCGAGCAGTACTTC.

This clonotype was picked up many times. This chain joins TRBV5-1 and TRBJ2-1; D uncertain. The germline V gene encodes CDR1 SGHRS and CDR2 YFSETQ. Trimming took 1 base from V and 3 from J, leaving 17 bases between them. This CDR3 is 17 amino acids long. CDR3 loop: CASSLSTESSYYNEQFF. CDR3 DNA: TGCGCCAGCAGCTTGTCCACCGAGAGCTCCTACTACAATGAGCAGTTCTTC. The full variable domain, rest sourced from reference TRBV5-1 and TRBJ2-1, is KAGVTQTPRYLIKTRGQQVTLSCSPISGHRSVSWYQQTPGQGLQFLFEYFSETQRNKGNFPGRFSGRQFSNSRSEMNVSTLELGDSALYLCASSLSTESSYYNEQFFGPGTRLTVL.

This clonotype was counted at least ten times. In DNA, the CDR3 is TGTGCCAGCTCCCCAACTATGGCAGATACTTACGAGCAGTACTTC. The encoded protein is CASSPTMADTYEQYF. This rearrangement joins TRBV18 to TRBJ2-7; D remains unclear. The V and J ends lost 6 bases and 4 bases respectively, with 19 bases between them. Germline loops: CDR1 KGHSH, CDR2 LQKENI. The CDR3 is 15 residues long. Combining the CDR3 with reference TRBV18 and TRBJ2-7 gives the whole variable domain NAGVMQNPRHLVRRRGQEARLRCSPMKGHSHVYWYRQLPEEGLKFMVYLQKENIIDESGMPKERFSAEFPKEGPSILRIQQVVRGDSAAYFCASSPTMADTYEQYFGPGTRLTVT.

This clonotype was observed a few times. The rearrangement links TRBV18 to TRBJ2-3, with D possibly being TRBD1 (5 bases). This CDR3 has 15 residues. Germline CDR1 and CDR2: KGHSH and LQKENI. Trimming stripped 2 bases from V and 5 bases from J, with 14 bases between. The DNA for the CDR3 is TGTGCCAGCTCACCATATGGCAGGGATGGAGATACGCAGTATTTT. The encoded protein is CASSPYGRDGDTQYF.

This rearrangement joins TRBV14 to TRBJ2-2; possibly TRBD2 for D (6 bases). The CDR3 has 13 residues. With 4 bases removed from V and 7 bases from J, the gap between germline ends came to 10 bases. Germline values: CDR1 SGHDN, CDR2 FVKESK. CDR3 loop: CASSPREVGELFF. CDR3 in DNA: TGTGCCAGCAGCCCAAGGGAGGTCGGGGAGCTGTTTTTT.

This clonotype was found a few times. The chain employs TRBV11-2 and TRBJ1-2; D unresolved. Per the germline V gene, CDR1 is SGHAT and CDR2 is FQNNGV. This CDR3 contains 13 residues. V was trimmed by 4 bases and J by 2 bases, leaving 8 bases between them. CDR3 protein: CASSSSLNYGYTF. The CDR3 DNA is TGTGCCAGCAGCTCCTCGCTAAACTATGGCTACACCTTC.

The V call is TRBV7-9, the J call TRBJ1-1; no clear D. The CDR3 consists of 15 residues. Germline V CDR1 and CDR2: SEHNR, FQNEAQ (reference sequence). The germline V and J ends were trimmed by 5 bases and 3 bases, with 16 bases remaining between them. CDR3 protein: CASSPPGRLYTEAFF. CDR3 in DNA: TGTGCCAGCAGCCCTCCGGGGAGACTCTACACTGAAGCTTTCTTT.

This chain joins TRBV3-1 and TRBJ2-7; D may correspond to TRBD1 or TRBD2 (7 bases each). Germline V gene data show CDR1 as LGHDT and CDR2 as YNNKEL (reference sequence). Trimming took 4 bases from V and 5 from J, leaving 18 bases between them. There are 15 residues in the CDR3. The CDR3 sequence: CASSPRSSGTDEQYF. For the CDR3, the DNA is TGTGCCAGCAGCCCCCGTTCGAGCGGGACAGACGAGCAGTACTTC.

There are a few counts of this clonotype. The chain joins TRBV20-1 to TRBJ2-3; 10 positions match TRBD2. This CDR3 is 15 amino acids long. CDR1 is DFQATT and CDR2 is SNEGSKA in the germline V gene (reference sequence). The V segment lost 1 base and the J segment 5 bases; nucleotides outside the gene matches: 6. CDR3 region: CSARVAGGGRDTQYF. The CDR3 region has the DNA TGCAGTGCTAGAGTAGCGGGAGGAGGAAGAGATACGCAGTATTTT.

The chain couples TRBV10-3 to TRBJ2-7; TRBD1 might be the D (5 bases). This CDR3 region has 14 residues. Germline V gives CDR1 ENHRY, CDR2 SYGVKD. V was shortened by 4 bases and J by 5 bases, with 15 bases between the two germline ends. The CDR3 is CAISVRQGNHEQYF. The CDR3 DNA is TGTGCCATCAGTGTGCGCCAGGGTAACCACGAGCAGTACTTC.

In regard to this clonotype: A read error may be the cause here, since a much bigger clone is one base away. The V call is TRBV11-2, the J call TRBJ2-7; 11 bases fit TRBD2. Per germline, CDR1 SGHAT and CDR2 FQNNGV. CDR3 length: 17 residues. In nucleotides, the CDR3 is TGTGCCACCAGCCCGGGGGGACTAGCGGTTTTCTCCTACGAGCAGTACTTC. Translated: CATSPGGLAVFSYEQYF. Supplemented by reference TRBV11-2 and TRBJ2-7, the full variable domain reads EAGVAQSPRYKIIEKRQSVAFWCNPISGHATLYWYQQILGQGPKLLIQFQNNGVVDDSQLPKDRFSAERLKGVDSTLKIQPAKLEDSAVYLCATSPGGLAVFSYEQYFGPGTRLTVT.

J is TRBJ2-2 and V is TRBV3-1; TRBD2 agrees at 11 bases. In germline, CDR1 is LGHDT, CDR2 YNNKEL (reference sequence). The CDR3 totals 17 residues. J gave up 5 bases and V 3 bases, and 8 bases lay outside the gene matches. The CDR3, as DNA: TGTGCCAGCAGCCAGCCCCTAGCGGGAGGATATACCGGGGAGCTGTTTTTT. Protein product: CASSQPLAGGYTGELFF.

The chain joins TRBV5-1 to TRBJ2-5; 9 bases align to TRBD1. With V trimmed by 3 bases and J by 2 bases, 5 bases remained unmatched. Germline lookup yields CDR1 SGHRS and CDR2 YFSETQ. This CDR3 spans 15 amino acids. The DNA for the CDR3 is TGCGCCAGCAGCTCACCGGGACAGGGACAAGAGACCCAGTACTTC. As protein: CASSSPGQGQETQYF.

This clonotype has more than one count but fewer than ten. The gene calls are TRBV20-1 and TRBJ1-1; the D is unclear. CDR1 DFQATT and CDR2 SNEGSKA come from the germline V gene (reference sequence). The CDR3 is made up of 15 amino acids. Trimming shortened V by 0 bases and J by 0 bases, and 11 bases separated the two germline ends. CDR3 amino acids: CSARESEALNTEAFF. Here the CDR3 DNA reads TGCAGTGCTAGAGAAAGCGAGGCCCTGAACACTGAAGCTTTCTTT.

This clonotype was recorded a few times. A read error may account for a junction end that differs from germline. This chain uses TRBV7-7 with TRBJ1-1, with D maybe TRBD1 (5 bases). The CDR3 covers 13 residues. The germline gives CDR1 SSHAT, CDR2 FNYEAQ (reference sequence). CDR3 residues: CASSLGENTEAFF. The CDR3 coding sequence is TGTGCTAGCAGCTTAGGGGAGAACACTGAAGCTTTCTTT.

The chain is built from TRBV29-1 and TRBJ2-2; D is undetermined. V gave up 3 bases and J gave up 4 bases, with 9 bases separating them. The CDR3 has 13 residues. From germline, CDR1 is SQVTM and CDR2 ANQGSEA. CDR3 DNA sequence: TGCAGCGTTGAGAAGGACCGCACCGGGGAGCTGTTTTTT. This codes for CSVEKDRTGELFF.

The table lists this clonotype with a few counts. J is TRBJ1-1 and V is TRBV18; D is undetermined. CDR1 and CDR2 from the germline V gene are KGHSH and LQKENI. This CDR3 spans 16 amino acids. Trimming left V 2 bases short and J 0 bases short, with 13 bases between. The CDR3 DNA is TGTGCCAGCTCACCAAAGACGGATATTATGAACACTGAAGCTTTCTTT. Translated, it gives CASSPKTDIMNTEAFF.

Ten or more counts support this clonotype. The chain couples TRBV15 to TRBJ2-2; no reliable D call. Germline CDR1 and CDR2: LNHNV and YYDKDF (reference sequence). The CDR3 length is 14 residues. Trimming took 0 bases from V and 4 from J, leaving 6 bases between them. The CDR3 region is CATSRDYGTGELFF. DNA for the CDR3: TGTGCCACCAGCAGAGATTATGGCACCGGGGAGCTGTTTTTT.

This clonotype occurred a few times. V is TRBV29-1 and J is TRBJ2-3, with TRBD1 matching 11 bases. The junction had 7 bases not matched to a gene; V was cut back by 8 bases and J by 9 bases. CDR3 length equals 12 residues. Germline assignment: CDR1 SQVTM and CDR2 ANQGSEA. This CDR3 reads CSTRDRGETQYF. DNA for the CDR3: TGCAGCACCCGGGACAGGGGGGAGACGCAGTATTTT.

This clonotype occurred many times. V is TRBV7-2 and J is TRBJ2-6; perhaps D is TRBD1 or TRBD2 (5 bases each). The CDR3 runs 17 residues. Germline V lookup: CDR1 SGHTA, CDR2 FQGNSA. The V end was cut by 5 bases, the J end by 4 bases, with 18 bases between. The CDR3, as DNA: TGTGCCAGCAGCCGACCCGGGGCCCGGCGGGGGGCCAACGTCCTGACTTTC. Translated: CASSRPGARRGANVLTF.

This clonotype was recorded many times. The V call is TRBV24-1, the J call TRBJ2-3; 7 nucleotides align to TRBD2. The germline CDR1 and CDR2 sequences are KGHDR and SFDVKD. The CDR3 spans 17 residues. J gave up 5 bases and V 3 bases, and 13 bases lay outside the gene matches. The CDR3 loop is CATSDPLSSGSEDTQYF. The CDR3 nucleotides are TGTGCCACCAGTGATCCCTTGTCTAGCGGATCGGAAGATACGCAGTATTTT.

This clonotype was seen more than once but under ten times. The genes are TRBV6-6 and TRBJ2-2, with no clear D. The CDR3 length is 17 residues. With 3 bases removed from V and 0 bases from J, the gap between germline ends came to 14 bases. Germline assignment: CDR1 MNHNY and CDR2 SVGAGI (reference sequence). CDR3: CASSYFQRLANTGELFF. DNA for the CDR3: TGTGCCAGCAGTTATTTTCAACGGCTCGCGAACACCGGGGAGCTGTTTTTT.

In its sample, this clonotype was seen a few times. V usage is TRBV4-2 and J usage is TRBJ2-3, with 14 bases aligning to TRBD2. The CDR3 extends over 17 amino acids. Germline CDR1 LGHNA, CDR2 YNFKEQ. V gave up 3 bases and J gave up 5 bases; unmatched junction bases: 7. CDR3 DNA: TGTGCCAGCAGCCAGACTAGCGGGAGGGCCCAGGTAGATACGCAGTATTTT. Translating gives CASSQTSGRAQVDTQYF.

This clonotype appeared many times. This chain joins TRBV7-9 and TRBJ1-1; D is unclear. Trimming took off 3 bases at V and 11 bases at J, with 25 bases between the two ends. The CDR3 spans 16 residues. Germline loops: CDR1 SEHNR, CDR2 FQNEAQ (reference sequence). CDR3 DNA sequence: TGTGCCAGCAGCTTTTGGGGAGGGTTTACCCCTCTGAAGGCTTTCTTT. Translating gives CASSFWGGFTPLKAFF.

The chain joins TRBV20-1 to TRBJ2-7; 12 nucleotides agree with TRBD2. Per the germline V gene, CDR1 is DFQATT and CDR2 is SNEGSKA (reference sequence). The CDR3 covers 16 residues. CDR3 nucleotide sequence: TGCAGCCCATCCCTGCTAGCGGGAGGGAGCTGGGGGGAGCAGTACTTC. This translates into CSPSLLAGGSWGEQYF.